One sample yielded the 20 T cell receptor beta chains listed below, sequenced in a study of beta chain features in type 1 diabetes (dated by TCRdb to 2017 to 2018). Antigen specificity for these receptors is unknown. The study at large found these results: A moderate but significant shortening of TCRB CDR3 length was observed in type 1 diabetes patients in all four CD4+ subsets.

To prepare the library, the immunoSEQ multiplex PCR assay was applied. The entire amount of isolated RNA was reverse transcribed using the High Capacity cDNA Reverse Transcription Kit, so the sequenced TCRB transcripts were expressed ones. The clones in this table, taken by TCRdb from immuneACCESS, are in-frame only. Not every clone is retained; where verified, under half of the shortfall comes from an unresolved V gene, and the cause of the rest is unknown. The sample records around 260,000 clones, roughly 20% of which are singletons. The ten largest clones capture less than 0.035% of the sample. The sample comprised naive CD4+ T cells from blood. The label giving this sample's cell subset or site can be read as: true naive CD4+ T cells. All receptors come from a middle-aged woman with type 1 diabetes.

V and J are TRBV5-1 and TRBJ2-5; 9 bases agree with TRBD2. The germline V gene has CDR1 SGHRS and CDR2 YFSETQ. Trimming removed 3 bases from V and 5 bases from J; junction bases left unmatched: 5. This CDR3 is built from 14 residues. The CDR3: CASSYLAGDETQYF. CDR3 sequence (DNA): TGCGCCAGCAGCTATTTAGCGGGAGATGAGACCCAGTACTTC. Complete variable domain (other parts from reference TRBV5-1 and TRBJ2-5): KAGVTQTPRYLIKTRGQQVTLSCSPISGHRSVSWYQQTPGQGLQFLFEYFSETQRNKGNFPGRFSGRQFSNSRSEMNVSTLELGDSALYLCASSYLAGDETQYFGPGTRLLVL.

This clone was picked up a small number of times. CDR3 in amino acids: CASSEFGTGEETQYF. CDR3 nucleotide sequence: TGTGCCAGCAGTGAATTCGGGACAGGGGAAGAGACCCAGTACTTC. V usage is TRBV2 and J usage is TRBJ2-5; 10 bases line up with TRBD1. This CDR3 has 15 amino acids. The junction had 3 bases not matched to a gene; V was cut back by 2 bases and J by 3 bases. The germline V gene encodes CDR1 SNHLY and CDR2 FYNNEI. The entire variable domain, with the rest obtained from reference TRBV2 and TRBJ2-5, is as follows: EPEVTQTPSHQVTQMGQEVILRCVPISNHLYFYWYRQILGQKVEFLVSFYNNEISEKSEIFDDQFSVERPDGSNFTLKIRSTKLEDSAMYFCASSEFGTGEETQYFGPGTRLLVL.

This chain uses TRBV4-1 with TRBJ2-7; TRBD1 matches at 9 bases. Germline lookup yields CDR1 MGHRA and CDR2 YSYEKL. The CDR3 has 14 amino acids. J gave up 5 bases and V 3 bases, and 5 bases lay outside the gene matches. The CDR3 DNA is TGCGCCAGCAGCCAGGGACAGGGTCGCCACGAGCAGTACTTC. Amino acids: CASSQGQGRHEQYF.

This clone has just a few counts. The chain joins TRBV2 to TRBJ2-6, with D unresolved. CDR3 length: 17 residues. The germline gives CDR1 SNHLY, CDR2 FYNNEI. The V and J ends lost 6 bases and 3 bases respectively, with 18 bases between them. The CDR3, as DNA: TGTGCCAGCAGGTCCTCCCTCGTTATCTATGGGGCCAACGTCCTGACTTTC. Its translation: CASRSSLVIYGANVLTF.

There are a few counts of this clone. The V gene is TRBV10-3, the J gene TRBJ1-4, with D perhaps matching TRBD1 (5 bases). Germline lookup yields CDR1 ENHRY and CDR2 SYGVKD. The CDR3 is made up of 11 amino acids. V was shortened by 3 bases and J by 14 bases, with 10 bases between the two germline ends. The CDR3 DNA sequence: TGTGCCATCAGTGATTCCCAGGGTCTGTTTTTT. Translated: CAISDSQGLFF.

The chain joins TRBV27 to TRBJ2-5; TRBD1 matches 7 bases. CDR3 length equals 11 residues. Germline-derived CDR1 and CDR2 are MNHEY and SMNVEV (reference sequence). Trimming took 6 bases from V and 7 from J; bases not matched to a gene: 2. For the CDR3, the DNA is TGTGCCAGCAGACACAGGGGGACCCAGTACTTC. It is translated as CASRHRGTQYF.

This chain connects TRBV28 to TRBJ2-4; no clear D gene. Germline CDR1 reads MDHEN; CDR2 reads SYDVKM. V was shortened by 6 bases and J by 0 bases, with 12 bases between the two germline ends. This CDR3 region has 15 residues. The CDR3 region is CASRPRGTAKNIQYF. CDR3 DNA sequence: TGTGCCAGCAGGCCGCGCGGCACAGCCAAAAACATTCAGTACTTC.

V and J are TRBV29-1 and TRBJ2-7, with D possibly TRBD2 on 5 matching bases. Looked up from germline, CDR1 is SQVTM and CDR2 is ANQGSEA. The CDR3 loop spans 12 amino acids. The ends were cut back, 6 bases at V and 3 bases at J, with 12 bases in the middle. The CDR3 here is CSVGVWGYEQYF. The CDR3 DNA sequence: TGCAGCGTGGGAGTCTGGGGCTACGAGCAGTACTTC.

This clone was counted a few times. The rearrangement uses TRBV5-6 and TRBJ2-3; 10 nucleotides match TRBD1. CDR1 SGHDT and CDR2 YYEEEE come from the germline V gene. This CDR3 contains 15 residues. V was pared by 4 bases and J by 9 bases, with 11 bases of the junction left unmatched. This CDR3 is CASSKAGQGIGTQYF. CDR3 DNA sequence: TGTGCCAGCAGCAAGGCGGGACAGGGGATCGGGACGCAGTATTTT.

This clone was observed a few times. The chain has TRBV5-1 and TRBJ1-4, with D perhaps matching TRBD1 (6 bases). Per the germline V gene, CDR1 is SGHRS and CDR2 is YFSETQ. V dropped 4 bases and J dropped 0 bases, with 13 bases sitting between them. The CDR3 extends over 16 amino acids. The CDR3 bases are TGCGCCAGCAGCCGACAGGAGCCTGCAACTAATGAAAAACTGTTTTTT. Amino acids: CASSRQEPATNEKLFF.

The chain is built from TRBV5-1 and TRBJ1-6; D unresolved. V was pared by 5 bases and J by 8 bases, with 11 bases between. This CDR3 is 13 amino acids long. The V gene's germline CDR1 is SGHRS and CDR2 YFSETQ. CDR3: CASRAALDSPLHF. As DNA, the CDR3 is TGCGCCAGCAGGGCGGCCCTAGATTCACCCCTCCACTTT.

Here the CDR3 DNA reads TGCGCCAGCAGCGTCCGGGACAGGGAAGGAGATACGCAGTATTTT. Its translation is CASSVRDREGDTQYF. V and J are TRBV5-1 and TRBJ2-3; 9 bases are shared with TRBD1. J gave up 5 bases and V 4 bases, and 8 bases lay outside the gene matches. The CDR3 has 15 amino acids. Germline CDR1 is SGHRS and CDR2 is YFSETQ.

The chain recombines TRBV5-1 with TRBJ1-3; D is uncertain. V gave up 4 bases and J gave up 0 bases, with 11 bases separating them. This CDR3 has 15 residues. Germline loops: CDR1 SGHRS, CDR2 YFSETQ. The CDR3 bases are TGCGCCAGCAGCCCGGAGGTGTTCTCTGGAAACACCATATATTTT. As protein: CASSPEVFSGNTIYF. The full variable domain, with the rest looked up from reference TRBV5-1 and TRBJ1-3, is KAGVTQTPRYLIKTRGQQVTLSCSPISGHRSVSWYQQTPGQGLQFLFEYFSETQRNKGNFPGRFSGRQFSNSRSEMNVSTLELGDSALYLCASSPEVFSGNTIYFGEGSWLTVV.

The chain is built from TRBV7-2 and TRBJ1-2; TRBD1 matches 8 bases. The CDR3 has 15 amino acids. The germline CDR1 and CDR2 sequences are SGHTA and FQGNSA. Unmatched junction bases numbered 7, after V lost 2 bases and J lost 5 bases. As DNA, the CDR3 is TGTGCCAGCAGCTTAAGGACAGGGCACGAGTATGGCTACACCTTC. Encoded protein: CASSLRTGHEYGYTF.

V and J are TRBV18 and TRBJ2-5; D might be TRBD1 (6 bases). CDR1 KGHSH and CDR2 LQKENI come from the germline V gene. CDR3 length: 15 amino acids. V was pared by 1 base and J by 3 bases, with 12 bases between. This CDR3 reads CASSPLEDRKETQYF. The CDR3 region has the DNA TGTGCCAGCTCACCACTAGAAGACAGGAAAGAGACCCAGTACTTC.

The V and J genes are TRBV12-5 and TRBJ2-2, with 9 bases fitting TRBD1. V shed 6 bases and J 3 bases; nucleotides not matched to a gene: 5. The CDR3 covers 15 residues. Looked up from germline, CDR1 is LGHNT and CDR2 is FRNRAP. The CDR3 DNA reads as TGTGCTAGTGGCCCGGGACAGGGAGACACCGGGGAGCTGTTTTTT. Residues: CASGPGQGDTGELFF.

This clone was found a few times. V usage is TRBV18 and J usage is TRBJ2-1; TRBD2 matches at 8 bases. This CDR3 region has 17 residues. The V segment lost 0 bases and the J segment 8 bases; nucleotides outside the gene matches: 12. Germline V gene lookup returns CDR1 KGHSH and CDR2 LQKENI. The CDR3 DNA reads TGTGCCAGCTCACCACCCTGGAGCGGGAGTCTGCTCGATGAGCAGTTCTTC. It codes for CASSPPWSGSLLDEQFF.

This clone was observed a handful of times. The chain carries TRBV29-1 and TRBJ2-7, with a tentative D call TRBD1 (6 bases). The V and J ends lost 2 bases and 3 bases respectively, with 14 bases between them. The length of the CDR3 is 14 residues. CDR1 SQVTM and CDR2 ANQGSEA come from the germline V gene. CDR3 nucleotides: TGCAGCGTTGAAAGGAAGGGGGTAGGCTACGAGCAGTACTTC. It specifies CSVERKGVGYEQYF.

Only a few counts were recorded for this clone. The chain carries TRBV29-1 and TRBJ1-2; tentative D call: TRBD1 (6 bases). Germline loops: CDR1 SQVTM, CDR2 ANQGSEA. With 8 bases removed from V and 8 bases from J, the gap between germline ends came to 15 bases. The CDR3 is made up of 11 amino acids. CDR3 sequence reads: CSSGRGEGYTF. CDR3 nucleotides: TGCAGCTCGGGCAGGGGCGAGGGCTACACCTTC.

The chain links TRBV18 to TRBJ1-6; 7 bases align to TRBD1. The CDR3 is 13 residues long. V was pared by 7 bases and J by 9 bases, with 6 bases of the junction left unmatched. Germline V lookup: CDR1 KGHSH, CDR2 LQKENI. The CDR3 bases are TGTGCCAGCTACACAGGGGCAGGTTCACCCCTCCACTTT. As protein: CASYTGAGSPLHF.